The source of this T cell receptor beta chain is a study of cytomegalovirus exposure and HLA in healthy donors. Study-wide context: An earlier analysis found under 130 million unique TCR beta sequences from approximately 190 million T cells.

In the case of this clone: The antigen is unknown.

This CDR3 comprises 14 residues. CDR1 and CDR2 (germline): SNHLY, FYNNEI. Study-wide results and limits: The productive fraction for most TCR beta V segments was about 87% or about 30% in an earlier analysis. Later analysis associated a missense DCLRE1C variant with TCR beta V- and J-gene trimming.

Amplification used 60 Vbeta primers and 13 Jbeta primers. How the authors handled the data: There were tens of millions of unique TCR beta chains by a later count, and 8.5 million to 14 million of them were shared. Libraries were prepared by immunoSEQ multiplex PCR; TCRdb keeps only in-frame clonotypes and omits some of them. The V and J calls and clone size are taken from that table; D and trimming were inferred from the DNA. Here the sample spans over 120,000 clones, 70% being singletons. The V and J genes are TRBV2 and TRBJ2-5, with 10 bases fitting TRBD2. Near its end, the DNA agrees better with TRBJ2-7, so the J call may be wrong. This sequence originates from a woman aged 55-69 years in good health and CMV-seropositive. Sequencing was done on a sample of PBMCs. The CDR3 DNA follows: TGTGCCAGCCGGTTAGCGGGAGGATCCTACGAGCAGTACTTC. It specifies CASRLAGGSYEQYF.